The 30 T cell receptor beta chains below come from one sample, sequenced in a study of early T cells in non-severe SARS-CoV-2 infection (dated by TCRdb to the early 2020s). Receptor amplification or capture employed 5' RACE. Sequencing instrument: NextSeq 500. The public reads were quality trimmed at Q25 with fastp and then assembled into clones with MiXCR by TCRdb, keeping productive beta chains. Under each unique CDR3 protein, matching rows form one entry showing the most common genes and DNA. Within this sample are 80,000 to 100,000 distinct CDR3 sequences, with approximately 15% of them counted one time only. Over 6.5% of the sample is in the top ten clones. The sample was whole blood. The origin of the receptors is an adult who was a healthcare worker with PCR-confirmed SARS-CoV-2 infection or an uninfected control (not recorded which).

The chain links TRBV30 to TRBJ2-1, with 9 bases aligning to TRBD2. The CDR3 extends over 18 amino acids. J lost 0 bases, V lost 5 bases, and 14 bases had no gene match. Per germline, CDR1 GTSNPN and CDR2 SVGIG (reference sequence). The CDR3 region has the DNA TGTGCCTGGGCGGGACTAGCAGACGATTTAAGCTCCTACAATGAGCAGTTCTTC. Encoded protein: CAWAGLADDLSSYNEQFF.

This clonotype appeared a few times. This chain links TRBV29-1 with TRBJ2-5, with TRBD1 matching over 8 bases. This CDR3 is 16 amino acids long. Losses at the gene ends were 7 bases for V and 7 bases for J; bases not matched to a gene: 20. CDR1 SQVTM and CDR2 ANQGSEA come from the germline V gene. CDR3 in amino acids: CSAGTGATANVWTQYF. DNA for the CDR3: TGCAGCGCCGGGACAGGTGCAACGGCCAACGTTTGGACCCAGTACTTC. Drawing the rest from reference TRBV29-1 and TRBJ2-5, the complete variable domain is SAVISQKPSRDICQRGTSLTIQCQVDSQVTMMFWYRQQPGQSLTLIATANQGSEATYESGFVIDKFPISRPNLTFSTLTVSNMSPEDSSIYLCSAGTGATANVWTQYFGPGTRLLVL.

The gene calls are TRBV6-5 and TRBJ2-7; possible D gene TRBD2, 5 bases. In germline, CDR1 is MNHEY, CDR2 SVGAGI. The V gene lost 0 bases and the J gene lost 0 bases, with 12 bases spanning the gap. The length of the CDR3 is 16 residues. This CDR3 reads CASSYSNRGFSYEQYF. The DNA of the CDR3 is TGTGCCAGCAGTTACTCGAATCGGGGTTTCTCCTACGAGCAGTACTTC.

In this sample, this clonotype turned up a few times. This sequence joins TRBV5-1 and TRBJ2-1, with TRBD2 matching over 12 bases. Germline loops: CDR1 SGHRS, CDR2 YFSETQ. J was trimmed by 9 bases and V by 0 bases; bases with no gene match: 4. The CDR3 is 15 residues long. The CDR3 DNA follows: TGCGCCAGCAGCTTGGATCTAGCGGGAGGGCGTGAGCAGTTCTTC. Translating it yields CASSLDLAGGREQFF.

This clonotype was found a few times. The V call is TRBV12-3 or TRBV12-4, the J call TRBJ2-7; D is unresolved. The CDR3 length is 16 residues. Trimming left V 5 bases short and J 5 bases short, with 22 bases between. The CDR3 spells CASSLLETARLNEQYF. CDR3 DNA: TGTGCCAGCAGTCTCCTGGAGACGGCAAGGTTGAACGAGCAGTACTTC.

In this sample, this clonotype turned up many times. The V and J genes are TRBV6-1 and TRBJ1-5; possibly TRBD1 for D (6 bases). This CDR3 has 15 amino acids. Germline loops: CDR1 MNHNS, CDR2 SASEGT. V lost 6 bases and J lost 3, with 15 bases in between. The chain's CDR3 is CASSLQGANNQPQHF. The CDR3 DNA reads TGTGCCAGCAGCCTACAGGGTGCCAACAATCAGCCCCAGCATTTT.

The gene calls are TRBV10-2 and TRBJ2-7; D is ambiguous. The CDR3 sequence is 12 residues long. Germline V CDR1 and CDR2: WSHSY, SAAADI. The V end lost 0 bases, the J end lost 2 bases, and 2 bases lay between the germline ends. CDR3 nucleotides: TGCGCCAGCAGTGAGTCGCCCTACGAGCAGTACTTC. Protein product: CASSESPYEQYF.

This chain connects TRBV7-8 to TRBJ1-4; 7 bases are shared with TRBD1. After removal of 3 bases from V and 3 bases from J, the junction contained 10 bases not matched to a gene. This CDR3 spans 17 amino acids. Germline lookup yields CDR1 SGHVS and CDR2 FQNEAQ. The CDR3: CASSFGTAAAANEKLFF. CDR3 coding DNA: TGTGCCAGCAGCTTCGGGACAGCTGCTGCGGCTAATGAAAAACTGTTTTTT.

This clonotype was counted at least ten times. CDR3 sequence reads: CASSSPGTEAFF. The CDR3 DNA reads TGTGCCAGCAGTTCCCCAGGAACTGAAGCTTTCTTT. The chain combines TRBV7-9 with TRBJ1-1, with D hard to call. CDR1 is SEHNR, CDR2 FQNEAQ, per germline (reference sequence). Trimming shortened V by 6 bases and J by 5 bases, and 10 bases separated the two germline ends. The CDR3 runs 12 residues.

The chain is built from TRBV7-2 and TRBJ1-2; no definite D call. The ends were cut back, 5 bases at V and 1 base at J, with 11 bases in the middle. There are 14 residues in the CDR3. The germline gives CDR1 SGHTA, CDR2 FQGNSA. The CDR3 DNA reads TGTGCCAGCAGCGTAGACTCCTTTAACTATGGCTACACCTTC. Translating gives CASSVDSFNYGYTF.

The genes are TRBV20-1 and TRBJ2-2, with 10 bases matching TRBD2. Unmatched junction bases numbered 4, after V lost 1 base and J lost 5 bases. Per germline, CDR1 DFQATT and CDR2 SNEGSKA (reference sequence). The CDR3 is 15 amino acids. The CDR3, as DNA: TGCAGTGCTAGAGCTAGCGGGAGAACTACCGGGGAGCTGTTTTTT. Encoded protein: CSARASGRTTGELFF.

This clonotype appeared many times. The chain recombines TRBV28 with TRBJ2-1; D remains unclear. Deletions cut 11 bases from V and 7 bases from J, with 9 bases between. Germline lookup yields CDR1 MDHEN and CDR2 SYDVKM. This CDR3 comprises 10 residues. The CDR3 spells CASGRNEQFF. Here the CDR3 DNA reads TGTGCCTCTGGAAGGAATGAGCAGTTCTTC. The entire variable domain, with the rest obtained from reference TRBV28 and TRBJ2-1, is as follows: DVKVTQSSRYLVKRTGEKVFLECVQDMDHENMFWYRQDPGLGLRLIYFSYDVKMKEKGDIPEGYSVSREKKERFSLILESASTNQTSMYLCASGRNEQFFGPGTRLTVL.

V is TRBV7-6 and J is TRBJ2-3; TRBD2 might be the D (5 bases). This CDR3 spans 17 amino acids. V lost 4 bases and J lost 6, with 23 bases in between. Germline assignment: CDR1 SGHVS and CDR2 FNYEAQ. CDR3 in amino acids: CASSSGKGLSVADTQYF. In DNA, the CDR3 is TGTGCCAGCAGCTCGGGAAAGGGCCTGTCTGTGGCCGATACGCAGTATTTT.

This clonotype was seen only a few times. The chain has TRBV21-1 and TRBJ2-1; TRBD2 is the table's D call, not checked against the DNA. TRBV21-1 is labeled a pseudogene. The CDR3 sequence is 16 residues long. This CDR3 reads CASSTGTSGRGNEQFF. The CDR3 region has the DNA TGTGCCAGCAGCACAGGGACTAGCGGGAGGGGGAATGAGCAGTTCTTC.

The chain recombines TRBV29-1 with TRBJ2-7, with a tentative D call TRBD2 (5 bases). The germline gives CDR1 SQVTM, CDR2 ANQGSEA. The V and J ends lost 7 bases and 3 bases respectively, with 13 bases between them. The CDR3 totals 12 residues. The chain's CDR3 is CSAGSGLYEQYF. The DNA of the CDR3 is TGCAGCGCGGGGTCGGGCCTCTACGAGCAGTACTTC.

V and J are TRBV14 and TRBJ1-2; D call uncertain. The CDR3 covers 12 residues. CDR1 is SGHDN, CDR2 FVKESK, per germline. Trimming took off 0 bases at V and 4 bases at J, with 3 bases between the two ends. The CDR3 loop is CASSQEGYGYTF. The CDR3 DNA is TGTGCCAGCAGCCAAGAAGGCTATGGCTACACCTTC. The full variable domain, with the rest looked up from reference TRBV14 and TRBJ1-2, is EAGVTQFPSHSVIEKGQTVTLRCDPISGHDNLYWYRRVMGKEIKFLLHFVKESKQDESGMPNNRFLAERTGGTYSTLKVQPAELEDSGVYFCASSQEGYGYTFGSGTRLTVV.

The V gene is TRBV5-1, the J gene TRBJ1-4, with TRBD1 matching 9 bases. CDR3 size: 15 residues. V dropped 6 bases and J dropped 7; count of bases not matched to a gene: 10. CDR1 and CDR2 from the germline V gene are SGHRS and YFSETQ. The chain's CDR3 is CASKTIQGAGEKLFF. The CDR3 DNA follows: TGCGCCAGCAAAACCATACAGGGGGCTGGTGAAAAACTGTTTTTT.

This clonotype has a count of ten or more. This chain connects TRBV6-1 to TRBJ2-1; the match to TRBD2 covers 9 bases. This CDR3 has 15 amino acids. The germline CDR1 and CDR2 sequences are MNHNS and SASEGT. V lost 4 bases and J lost 7; bases outside the gene matches: 8. CDR3 in DNA: TGTGCCAGCAGTGCTGCGGGACTAGCAGCTAATGAGCAGTTCTTC. Translating gives CASSAAGLAANEQFF.

This chain joins TRBV19 and TRBJ2-2; the match to TRBD2 covers 7 bases. The CDR3 consists of 13 residues. V lost 7 bases and J lost 3; bases outside the gene matches: 2. Germline CDR1 is LNHDA and CDR2 is SQIVND (reference sequence). The DNA of the CDR3 is TGTGCCAGTACACGGGGGGACACCGGGGAGCTGTTTTTT. Amino acid sequence: CASTRGDTGELFF. Full variable domain (remainder filled in from reference TRBV19 and TRBJ2-2): DGGITQSPKYLFRKEGQNVTLSCEQNLNHDAMYWYRQDPGQGLRLIYYSQIVNDFQKGDIAEGYSVSREKKESFPLTVTSAQKNPTAFYLCASTRGDTGELFFGEGSRLTVL.

This clonotype appeared a few times. The rearrangement uses TRBV29-1 and TRBJ2-1, with D unclear. This CDR3 is 15 amino acids long. Germline-derived CDR1 and CDR2 are SQVTM and ANQGSEA. V was pared by 3 bases and J by 2 bases, with 14 bases between. The CDR3 DNA reads as TGCAGCGTTGACAATCTCCGTCGAGCCTACAATGAGCAGTTCTTC. Its protein is CSVDNLRRAYNEQFF.

The chain has TRBV7-8 and TRBJ1-1, with 7 bases fitting TRBD1. CDR1 SGHVS and CDR2 FQNEAQ come from the germline V gene. V lost 1 base, J lost 2 bases, and 7 bases stayed unmatched. The CDR3 spans 16 residues. This chain's CDR3 is CASSLEGALGNTEAFF. CDR3 coding DNA: TGTGCCAGCAGCTTAGAGGGGGCTTTAGGAAACACTGAAGCTTTCTTT.

There are a few counts of this clonotype. J is TRBJ1-4 and V is TRBV7-6, with D tentatively TRBD1 (5 bases). There are 15 residues in the CDR3. From germline, CDR1 is SGHVS and CDR2 FNYEAQ. Trimming shortened V by 5 bases and J by 8 bases, and 18 bases separated the two germline ends. CDR3 sequence reads: CASSGDGTAGEKLFF. Here the CDR3 DNA reads TGTGCCAGCAGCGGGGACGGGACGGCGGGGGAAAAACTGTTTTTT.

As DNA, the CDR3 is TGTGCCTGGAGTGTAGGATGGGGGAATGAAGCTTTCTTT. Translated: CAWSVGWGNEAFF. The chain has TRBV30 and TRBJ1-1; maybe TRBD1 (5 bases). CDR1 and CDR2 (germline): GTSNPN, SVGIG (reference sequence). Trimming stripped 0 bases from V and 7 bases from J, with 12 bases between. The CDR3 length is 13 residues.

DNA of the CDR3: TGTGCCAGCAGTGAATCGCCAGGGGGGTCATTCCACGAGCAGTACTTC. It yields the protein CASSESPGGSFHEQYF. V usage is TRBV25-1 and J usage is TRBJ2-7; tentatively, D is TRBD1 (7 bases). The CDR3 extends over 16 amino acids. CDR1 is MGHDK and CDR2 is SYGVNS in the germline V gene. Trimming took 1 base from V and 5 from J, leaving 18 bases between them.

On this clonotype: A read error is possible here, since a much larger clone lies one base away. The chain links TRBV21-1 to TRBJ2-7. TRBV21-1 is tagged as a pseudogene. The length of the CDR3 is 10 residues. The DNA for the CDR3 is TGTGCCAGCAGCCCCTACGAGCAGTACTTC. Its translation is CASSPYEQYF.

This clonotype was seen repeatedly, ten times or more. The rearrangement links TRBV7-6 to TRBJ2-2; TRBD2 aligns across 8 bases. V trimming: 1 base; J trimming: 4 bases; junction bases outside the gene matches: 8. CDR3 length: 17 residues. Germline-derived CDR1 and CDR2 are SGHVS and FNYEAQ. The CDR3 loop reads CASSLEGVAGRTGELFF. CDR3 coding DNA: TGTGCCAGCAGCTTAGAGGGAGTAGCGGGACGCACCGGGGAGCTGTTTTTT.

CDR3 sequence: CASSKEGQLTGELFF. In DNA form, the CDR3 reads TGTGCCAGCAGTAAAGAGGGACAGCTAACCGGGGAGCTGTTTTTT. The V and J genes are TRBV12-3 or TRBV12-4 and TRBJ2-2; 7 nucleotides line up with TRBD1. The CDR3 totals 15 residues. With V trimmed by 5 bases and J by 5 bases, 8 bases remained unmatched.

This clonotype was seen a few times. The chain joins TRBV7-3 to TRBJ2-7, with D tentatively TRBD2 (5 bases). The CDR3 consists of 14 residues. V lost 5 bases and J lost 1, with 12 bases in between. Germline values: CDR1 SGHTA, CDR2 FQGTGA. The CDR3: CASSPDLLSYEQYF. For the CDR3, the DNA is TGTGCCAGCAGCCCGGACTTACTTTCCTACGAGCAGTACTTC.

This clonotype was recorded many times. J is TRBJ2-3 and V is TRBV5-1; a weak D match, TRBD2 (5 bases). Trimming took off 4 bases at V and 2 bases at J, with 11 bases between the two ends. The CDR3 has 14 amino acids. The germline CDR1 and CDR2 sequences are SGHRS and YFSETQ. The CDR3 loop is CASSAGLHTDTQYF. The DNA for the CDR3 is TGCGCCAGCAGCGCCGGACTTCACACAGATACGCAGTATTTT.

This clonotype has a handful of counts. This chain joins TRBV7-9 and TRBJ1-1; possibly TRBD1 for D (6 bases). V lost 6 bases to trimming and J lost 5 bases, with 19 bases between them. CDR1 is SEHNR, CDR2 FQNEAQ, per germline (reference sequence). This CDR3 has 15 amino acids. CDR3 nucleotide sequence: TGTGCCAGCAGTTCGTACTCAGGGGTTTATACTGAAGCTTTCTTT. It is translated as CASSSYSGVYTEAFF.